This TCR beta chain was observed in a study of cytomegalovirus exposure and HLA in healthy donors. Findings and caveats of the study: The investigators catalogued 150 to 200 TCR beta chains as cytomegalovirus-associated.

While the first cohort had several hundred subjects, the donors belonged to the separate validation cohort of over a hundred subjects. The protocol was immunoSEQ multiplex PCR, while the TCRdb copy is restricted to in-frame clones and leaves out a portion. This sample has roughly 43,000 clones, with over 85% found just once. As for this clone: No antigen is known for it.

The germline V gene has CDR1 GTSNPN and CDR2 SVGIG (reference sequence). V lost 0 bases, J lost 5 bases, and 11 bases lay in between. CDR3 length equals 14 residues. The chain joins TRBV30 to TRBJ1-5, with unresolved D. The material sequenced was PBMCs. This clonotype was sampled from a woman between 18 and 29 years old in good health and CMV-seronegative. CDR3 nucleotides: TGTGCCTGGAGTGTGGGAGGTTCCTATCAGCCCCAGCATTTT. Translating gives CAWSVGGSYQPQHF.